The 5 T cell receptor beta chains reported below all come from one sample, sequenced in a study of blood T cell repertoires in COVID-19. Assay used: immunoSEQ multiplex PCR; TCRdb lists only in-frame clones, some missing. The profile shows about 67,000 clones, 85% to 90% of them singletons. Sequencing was performed on peripheral blood. The receptors were gathered from a middle-aged man with active COVID-19.

The chain employs TRBV6-5 and TRBJ2-5; 8 positions agree with TRBD1. The ends lost 8 bases at V and 3 bases at J; junction bases unmatched: 5. The CDR3 runs 13 residues. CDR1 and CDR2 from the germline V gene are MNHEY and SVGAGI. The CDR3 reads CASAQDREETQYF. DNA of the CDR3: TGTGCCAGCGCTCAGGACAGGGAAGAGACCCAGTACTTC.

The sample holds a few counts of this clone. The rearrangement uses TRBV18 and TRBJ2-6; 7 nucleotides align to TRBD1. This CDR3 comprises 16 residues. Germline loops: CDR1 KGHSH, CDR2 LQKENI. V lost 1 base to trimming and J lost 1 base; unmatched junction nucleotides: 1. This CDR3 reads CASSPQGASGANVLTF. The CDR3 DNA sequence: TGTGCCAGCTCACCACAGGGGGCGTCTGGGGCCAACGTCCTGACTTTC.

The rearrangement links TRBV6-1 to TRBJ2-3; TRBD2 matches 8 bases. This CDR3 has 12 amino acids. V lost 1 base to trimming and J lost 11 bases; unmatched junction nucleotides: 2. Looked up from germline, CDR1 is MNHNS and CDR2 is SASEGT. In nucleotides, the CDR3 is TGTGCCAGCAGTGAAGACAGCGGGAGGCAGTATTTT. It is translated as CASSEDSGRQYF.

The V and J genes are TRBV18 and TRBJ1-5, with D perhaps matching TRBD1 (6 bases). The germline CDR1 and CDR2 sequences are KGHSH and LQKENI. The CDR3 has 14 residues. V was shortened by 3 bases and J by 3 bases, with 9 bases between the two germline ends. In DNA form, the CDR3 reads TGTGCCAGCTCACCCGGACAGAACAATCAGCCCCAGCATTTT. Its protein is CASSPGQNNQPQHF.

The gene calls are TRBV7-2 and TRBJ1-2, with 8 bases that match TRBD1. V lost 5 bases, J lost 3 bases, and 11 bases stayed unmatched. Germline assignment: CDR1 SGHTA and CDR2 FQGNSA. This CDR3 is 16 amino acids long. CDR3 in amino acids: CASSKGVRGQDYGYTF. The CDR3, as DNA: TGTGCCAGCAGCAAGGGAGTCAGGGGGCAGGACTATGGCTACACCTTC.